A selection of T cell receptor beta chains follows, all from one sample in a study of blood T cell repertoires in COVID-19. The table came from immunoSEQ multiplex PCR; TCRdb's copy has only in-frame clones and leaves some out. The table includes more than 250,000 clones, over 80% detected once. Sequenced sample: peripheral blood. The receptors come from a man between 60 and 75 years old who had recovered from COVID-19. CDR3s include the opening cysteine and the closing phenylalanine or tryptophan. D genes are given only for firm matches. The size field is filled for only some rows; it gives once, few, many or a size class.

cdr3_aa	cdr3_nt	j_call	clone_size	v_call	d_call
CASSLFPPQTPNEQYF	TGTGCCAGCAGTTTATTTCCCCCTCAAACCCCTAACGAGCAGTACTTC	TRBJ2-7	-	TRBV27	-
CASSSLGLAGEQFF	TGTGCCAGCAGTTCGCTGGGACTAGCGGGCGAGCAGTTCTTC	TRBJ2-1	-	TRBV6-5	TRBD2
CASRPGLAGNEQFF	TGTGCCAGCAGGCCGGGACTAGCGGGGAATGAGCAGTTCTTC	TRBJ2-1	-	TRBV2	TRBD2
CASSLFVSSVLTDTQYF	TGCGCCAGCAGCTTGTTTGTGAGTAGCGTGTTGACAGATACGCAGTATTTT	TRBJ2-3	-	TRBV5-1	-
CATSSGQGATNEKLFF	TGTGCCACCAGCAGCGGACAGGGGGCAACTAATGAAAAACTGTTTTTT	TRBJ1-4	-	TRBV15	TRBD1
CASRQDTSYEQYF	TGCGCCAGCAGACAAGACACCTCCTACGAGCAGTACTTC	TRBJ2-7	-	TRBV10-2	-
CASSYDTRTGGYTF	TGTGCCAGCAGTTATGATACGCGGACGGGGGGCTACACCTTC	TRBJ1-2	-	TRBV5-6	-
CASSFPGQGGGYTF	TGCGCCAGCAGCTTCCCGGGACAGGGGGGTGGCTACACCTTC	TRBJ1-2	few	TRBV5-1	TRBD1
CASSQAWDRHGYTF	TGCGCCAGCAGCCAAGCTTGGGACAGGCATGGCTACACCTTC	TRBJ1-2	-	TRBV4-1	TRBD1
CATSNNYEQYF	TGTGCCACCAGCAACAACTACGAGCAGTACTTC	TRBJ2-7	once	TRBV15	-
CASSPYRGTTEAFF	TGTGCCAGCAGCCCCTACAGGGGGACCACTGAAGCTTTCTTT	TRBJ1-1	-	TRBV11-2	TRBD1
CSASRTGQETQYF	TGCAGTGCTAGTAGGACAGGGCAAGAGACCCAGTACTTC	TRBJ2-5	-	TRBV20-1	TRBD1
CASRRDSSYEQYF	TGTGCCAGCAGGAGGGACAGCTCCTACGAGCAGTACTTC	TRBJ2-7	once	TRBV12-3/TRBV12-4	TRBD1
CASSFTGLGLFF	TGTGCCAGCAGTTTCACAGGGTTGGGGCTGTTTTTT	TRBJ1-4	-	TRBV28	-
CASRGDRQRDEKLFF	TGTGCCAGCAGGGGGGACAGGCAAAGAGATGAAAAACTGTTTTTT	TRBJ1-4	-	TRBV2	TRBD1
CAWSSWGGNTEAFF	TGTGCCTGGAGTAGTTGGGGGGGGAACACTGAAGCTTTCTTT	TRBJ1-1	-	TRBV30	-
CASIPDRRDNSPLHF	TGTGCCAGCATCCCGGACAGACGCGATAATTCACCCCTCCACTTT	TRBJ1-6	-	TRBV2	-
CASSLDWGGNTIYF	TGTGCCAGCAGCTTAGATTGGGGAGGGAACACCATATATTTT	TRBJ1-3	-	TRBV7-2	-